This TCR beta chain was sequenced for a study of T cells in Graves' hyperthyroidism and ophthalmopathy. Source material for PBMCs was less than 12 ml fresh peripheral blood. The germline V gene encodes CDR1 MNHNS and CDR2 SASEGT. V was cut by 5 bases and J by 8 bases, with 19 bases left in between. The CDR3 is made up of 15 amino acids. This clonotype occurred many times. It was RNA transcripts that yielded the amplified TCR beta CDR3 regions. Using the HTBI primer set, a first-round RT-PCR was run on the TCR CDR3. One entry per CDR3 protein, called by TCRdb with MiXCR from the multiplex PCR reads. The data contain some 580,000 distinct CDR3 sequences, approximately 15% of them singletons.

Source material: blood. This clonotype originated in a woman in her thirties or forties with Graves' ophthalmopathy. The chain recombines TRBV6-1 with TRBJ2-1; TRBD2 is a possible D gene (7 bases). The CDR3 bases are TGTGCCAGCAGTTACAAGGGGGGGACCTTGGATGAGCAGTTCTTC. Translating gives CASSYKGGTLDEQFF.